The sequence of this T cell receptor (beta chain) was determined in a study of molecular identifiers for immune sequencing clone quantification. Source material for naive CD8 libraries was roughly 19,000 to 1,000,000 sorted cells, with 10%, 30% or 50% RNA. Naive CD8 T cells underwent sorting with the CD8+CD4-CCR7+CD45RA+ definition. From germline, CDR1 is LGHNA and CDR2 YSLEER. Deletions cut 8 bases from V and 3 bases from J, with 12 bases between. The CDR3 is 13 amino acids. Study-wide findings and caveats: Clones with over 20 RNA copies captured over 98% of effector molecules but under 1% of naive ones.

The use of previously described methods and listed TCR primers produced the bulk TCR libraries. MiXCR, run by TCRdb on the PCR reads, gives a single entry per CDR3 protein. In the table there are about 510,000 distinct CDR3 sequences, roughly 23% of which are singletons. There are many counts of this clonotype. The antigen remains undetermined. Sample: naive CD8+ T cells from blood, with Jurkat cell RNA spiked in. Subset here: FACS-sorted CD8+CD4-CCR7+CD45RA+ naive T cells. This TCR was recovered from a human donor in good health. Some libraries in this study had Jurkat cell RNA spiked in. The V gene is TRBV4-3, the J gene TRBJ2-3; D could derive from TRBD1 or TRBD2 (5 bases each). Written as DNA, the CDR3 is TGCGCCAGCCGAGGGGTTGGGACAGATACGCAGTATTTT. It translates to CASRGVGTDTQYF.